This paragraph covers one T cell receptor (beta chain) sequence. This sample includes further DNA sequences coding for the same CDR3. Generated by immunoSEQ multiplex PCR, the TCRdb table keeps only in-frame clones and is missing some. The sample includes about 2 million clones, 85% to 95% of them seen just once. CDR3 size: 14 residues. J lost 1 base, V lost 5 bases, and 4 bases had no gene match. Germline CDR1 and CDR2: LNHDA and SQIVND (reference sequence). The data stem from a study of shared clonotypes between healthy human individuals. Naive CD8 cells comprised CD45RO-negative, CCR7-positively selected cells, excluding terminally differentiated effector memory CD45RA+ cells.

The sample was naive CD8+ T cells sorted from blood. This TCR came from a man younger than 35 in good health. This chain links TRBV19 with TRBJ2-7; 8 bases are shared with TRBD1. The CDR3 coding sequence is TGTGCCAGTAGTCCCTGGACAGGGTCCTACGAGCAGTACTTC. Protein: CASSPWTGSYEQYF.